What follows is one TCR beta chain and its context. This sample stems from a study of technical replicates of blood from a handful of donors. This CDR3 is 14 amino acids long. Germline-derived CDR1 and CDR2 are SGHTA and FQGTGA. V lost 2 bases to trimming and J lost 1 base, with 8 bases between them. Libraries were prepared by immunoSEQ multiplex PCR; TCRdb keeps only in-frame clonotypes and omits some of them. In the table there are tens of thousands of clones, 97% of which are singletons. The rearrangement uses TRBV7-3 and TRBJ1-1; D is unresolved. The receptor comes from a human donor in good health. Source material: T cells isolated from PBMCs. The CDR3 sequence: CASSLGHQNTEAFF. DNA for the CDR3: TGTGCCAGCAGCTTAGGCCACCAGAACACTGAAGCTTTCTTT.